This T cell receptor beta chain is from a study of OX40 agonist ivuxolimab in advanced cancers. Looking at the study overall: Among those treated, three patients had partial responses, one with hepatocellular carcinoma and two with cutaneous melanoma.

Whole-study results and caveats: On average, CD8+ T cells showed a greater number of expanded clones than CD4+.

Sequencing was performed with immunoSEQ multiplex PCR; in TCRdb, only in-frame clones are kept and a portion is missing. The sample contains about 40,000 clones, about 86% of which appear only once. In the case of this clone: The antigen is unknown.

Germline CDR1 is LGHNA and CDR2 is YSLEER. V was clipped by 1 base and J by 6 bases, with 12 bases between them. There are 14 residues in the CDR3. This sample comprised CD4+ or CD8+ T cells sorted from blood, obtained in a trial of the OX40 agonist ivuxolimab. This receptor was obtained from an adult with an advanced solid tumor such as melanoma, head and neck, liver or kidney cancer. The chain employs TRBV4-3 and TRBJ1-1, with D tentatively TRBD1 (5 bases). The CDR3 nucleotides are TGCGCCAGCAGCCAAGGCCTAGGGGTCTCTGAAGCTTTCTTT. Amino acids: CASSQGLGVSEAFF.